This entry is about one TCR beta chain. Data came from immunoSEQ multiplex PCR; TCRdb stores just in-frame clones and leaves some out. In the table there are 250,000 or so clones, around 82% of which are singletons. The entry originates in a study of blood T cell repertoires in COVID-19. The CDR3 loop spans 13 amino acids. Trimming left V 0 bases short and J 7 bases short, with 7 bases between. CDR1 is LNHNV and CDR2 is YYDKDF in the germline V gene (reference sequence). The rearrangement uses TRBV15 and TRBJ1-5; D uncertain. The specimen sequenced was PBMCs or T cells enriched from blood (not recorded which). This TCR was recovered from a man aged 50-59 years who had recovered from COVID-19. The CDR3 reads CATSRDRGQPQHF. The CDR3 nucleotides read TGTGCCACCAGCAGAGATCGAGGACAGCCCCAGCATTTT.